This TCR beta chain stems from a study of T cell responses to AZD1222 COVID-19 vaccine. Study summary: Second-dose intervals near 4 or 12 weeks were combined.

V lost 3 bases, J lost 0 bases, and 8 bases lay in between. Germline values: CDR1 GTSNPN, CDR2 SVGIG (reference sequence). This CDR3 region has 14 residues. Libraries were prepared by immunoSEQ multiplex PCR; TCRdb keeps only in-frame clonotypes and omits some of them. The sample records 150,000 to 200,000 clones, almost 95% being singletons. Of note for this clone: The antigen is not known.

Whole-study results and caveats: Donor demographics were predominantly white British with a female majority; clonal diversity may be underestimated. At study baseline, merely five or six AZD1222 recipients were seropositive. Of spike-specific TCRs, nearly half reportedly target regions left unmutated in variants.

The chain is built from TRBV30 and TRBJ1-4; D may be TRBD1 (5 bases). Sequenced material: peripheral blood, taken on day 0 of AZD1222 vaccination. The clonotype comes from an adult in good health. Here the CDR3 reads CAWRGGATNEKLFF. The CDR3 nucleotides are TGTGCCTGGAGGGGAGGGGCAACTAATGAAAAACTGTTTTTT.